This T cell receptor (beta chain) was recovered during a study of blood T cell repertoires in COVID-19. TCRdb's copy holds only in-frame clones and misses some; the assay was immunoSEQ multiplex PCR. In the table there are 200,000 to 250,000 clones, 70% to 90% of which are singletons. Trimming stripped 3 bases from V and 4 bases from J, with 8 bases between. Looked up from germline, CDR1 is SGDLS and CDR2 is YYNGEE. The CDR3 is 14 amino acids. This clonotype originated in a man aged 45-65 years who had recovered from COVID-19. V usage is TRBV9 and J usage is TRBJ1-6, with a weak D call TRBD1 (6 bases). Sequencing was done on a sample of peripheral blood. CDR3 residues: CASSATGYNSPLHF. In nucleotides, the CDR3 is TGTGCCAGCAGCGCGACAGGATATAATTCACCCCTCCACTTT.